This TCR beta chain was captured by sequencing in a study of blood T cell repertoires in COVID-19. Data came from immunoSEQ multiplex PCR; TCRdb stores just in-frame clones and leaves some out. The sample lists roughly 260,000 clones, about nine tenths seen once, with about 10% in the top ten. V shed 0 bases and J 0 bases; nucleotides not matched to a gene: 2. Germline lookup yields CDR1 SGHRS and CDR2 YFSETQ. The CDR3 consists of 17 residues. Input material: peripheral blood. This rearrangement joins TRBV5-1 to TRBJ1-6; 8 nucleotides align to TRBD1. This clonotype originated in a man in his forties or fifties who had recovered from COVID-19. CDR3 sequence (DNA): TGCGCCAGCAGCTTGGGCGACAGGGGCTCCTATAATTCACCCCTCCACTTT. Translated, it gives CASSLGDRGSYNSPLHF.